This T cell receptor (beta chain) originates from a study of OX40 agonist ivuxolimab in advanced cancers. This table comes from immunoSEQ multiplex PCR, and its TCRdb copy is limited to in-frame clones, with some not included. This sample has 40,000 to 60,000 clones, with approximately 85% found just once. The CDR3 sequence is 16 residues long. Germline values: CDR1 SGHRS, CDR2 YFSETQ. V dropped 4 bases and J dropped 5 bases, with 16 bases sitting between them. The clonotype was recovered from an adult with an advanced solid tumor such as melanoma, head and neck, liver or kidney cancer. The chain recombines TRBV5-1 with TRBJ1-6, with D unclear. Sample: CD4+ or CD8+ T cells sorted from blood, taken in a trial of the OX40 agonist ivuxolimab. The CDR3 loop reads CASSLIPHGNNSPLHF. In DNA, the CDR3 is TGCGCCAGCAGCCTCATCCCTCACGGGAATAATTCACCCCTCCACTTT.